The 18 T cell receptor beta chains reported below all come from one sample, sequenced in a study of blood T cell repertoires in COVID-19. Using immunoSEQ multiplex PCR, the repertoire was profiled, and TCRdb retains in-frame clones only, with some absent. The sample lists roughly 100,000 clones; approximately 92% were seen once. The specimen sequenced was peripheral blood. The source of these receptors is a woman in her 50s with COVID-19, enrolled during active disease.

The genes are TRBV12-5 and TRBJ1-5; 8 bases agree with TRBD1. The V gene's germline CDR1 is LGHNT and CDR2 FRNRAP. With V trimmed by 0 bases and J by 6 bases, 10 bases remained unmatched. The CDR3 covers 17 residues. The CDR3 sequence: CASGLVLGTGGGQPQHF. Here the CDR3 DNA reads TGTGCTAGTGGTTTGGTACTGGGGACAGGCGGCGGTCAGCCCCAGCATTTT.

This clone was seen just once. The rearrangement uses TRBV6-5 and TRBJ1-2, with D maybe TRBD1 (6 bases). CDR3 length equals 13 residues. The V end lost 6 bases, the J end lost 2 bases, and 10 bases lay between the germline ends. Germline V gene lookup returns CDR1 MNHEY and CDR2 SVGAGI. CDR3 coding DNA: TGTGCCAGCAGACCAGGACAGAACTATGGCTACACCTTC. It translates to CASRPGQNYGYTF.

The chain joins TRBV11-2 to TRBJ1-3; D unclear. The CDR3 is 15 amino acids. The V gene's germline CDR1 is SGHAT and CDR2 FQNNGV. V lost 2 bases, J lost 2 bases, and 10 bases lay in between. The CDR3 nucleotides read TGTGCCAGCAGCTTACAGCGAACCGCTGGAAACACCATATATTTT. Amino acids: CASSLQRTAGNTIYF. Based on the CDR3 plus reference TRBV11-2 and TRBJ1-3, the full variable domain is EAGVAQSPRYKIIEKRQSVAFWCNPISGHATLYWYQQILGQGPKLLIQFQNNGVVDDSQLPKDRFSAERLKGVDSTLKIQPAKLEDSAVYLCASSLQRTAGNTIYFGEGSWLTVV.

The CDR3 loop reads CASGVSGTDYEQYF. The CDR3 coding sequence is TGTGCCAGCGGCGTATCCGGGACAGATTACGAGCAGTACTTC. V usage is TRBV28 and J usage is TRBJ2-7, with 7 bases aligning to TRBD1. CDR3 length equals 14 residues. Looked up from germline, CDR1 is MDHEN and CDR2 is SYDVKM. Unmatched junction bases numbered 11, after V lost 8 bases and J lost 4 bases.

This clone turned up a few times. This rearrangement joins TRBV7-9 to TRBJ2-1; D possibly corresponds to TRBD2 (5 bases). In germline, CDR1 is SEHNR, CDR2 FQNEAQ (reference sequence). The V end was cut by 5 bases, the J end by 2 bases, with 13 bases between. CDR3 length: 15 amino acids. The CDR3 sequence is CASSPPLGPYNEQFF. The CDR3 DNA reads as TGTGCCAGCAGCCCTCCACTAGGGCCCTACAATGAGCAGTTCTTC.

The chain couples TRBV5-6 to TRBJ1-2; maybe TRBD1 (5 bases). This CDR3 contains 13 residues. Germline V CDR1 and CDR2: SGHDT, YYEEEE. The V end was cut by 6 bases, the J end by 8 bases, with 17 bases between. CDR3 nucleotides: TGTGCCAGCACCACATTAGGGAGGGGCGGCTACACCTTC. Protein sequence: CASTTLGRGGYTF.

The chain links TRBV19 to TRBJ1-4; TRBD1 aligns across 8 bases. This CDR3 has 13 residues. In germline, CDR1 is LNHDA, CDR2 SQIVND (reference sequence). V lost 9 bases to trimming and J lost 7 bases; unmatched junction nucleotides: 7. CDR3 coding DNA: TGTGCCAGCCGACAGGGGCTTCGTGAAAAACTGTTTTTT. Its protein is CASRQGLREKLFF.

The chain couples TRBV10-3 to TRBJ1-1, with unresolved D. This CDR3 contains 16 residues. The ends were cut back, 4 bases at V and 2 bases at J, with 17 bases in the middle. Germline V lookup: CDR1 ENHRY, CDR2 SYGVKD. The CDR3 region is CAISATSSRGNTEAFF. The CDR3 nucleotides read TGTGCCATCAGTGCCACGAGTTCCCGGGGAAACACTGAAGCTTTCTTT.

To note about this clone: At the DNA level, this CDR3 is encoded by other sequences in the same sample as well. The rearrangement joins TRBV27 to TRBJ2-2; no clear D. Trimming shortened V by 3 bases and J by 5 bases, and 13 bases separated the two germline ends. The CDR3 runs 15 residues. The germline CDR1 and CDR2 sequences are MNHEY and SMNVEV (reference sequence). This CDR3 is CASSFGTGGTGELFF. The CDR3 bases are TGTGCCAGCAGTTTTGGAACGGGTGGGACCGGGGAGCTGTTTTTT.

This clone was counted once. V and J are TRBV5-1 and TRBJ2-1; 11 positions match TRBD2. V was clipped by 0 bases and J by 10 bases; unmatched bases: 15. This CDR3 has 18 amino acids. Germline assignment: CDR1 SGHRS and CDR2 YFSETQ. The CDR3 reads CASSLAGSRLLAGAEQFF. CDR3 in DNA: TGCGCCAGCAGCTTGGCCGGTAGTCGTTTACTAGCGGGGGCCGAGCAGTTCTTC.

The chain combines TRBV7-9 with TRBJ2-5; unclear D gene. This CDR3 comprises 14 residues. The V gene's germline CDR1 is SEHNR and CDR2 FQNEAQ (reference sequence). V gave up 5 bases and J gave up 1 base, with 11 bases separating them. DNA for the CDR3: TGTGCCAGCAGCCAACTCACCTCCCAAGAGACCCAGTACTTC. Translated, it gives CASSQLTSQETQYF.

This clone was detected only once. The V call is TRBV6-5, the J call TRBJ1-1; possibly TRBD1 for D (6 bases). V was pared by 7 bases and J by 1 base, with 16 bases between. Germline-derived CDR1 and CDR2 are MNHEY and SVGAGI. The CDR3 consists of 15 residues. The CDR3 DNA is TGTGCCAGCACAGGGCCGGGGGGGGCGAACACTGAAGCTTTCTTT. This gives the protein CASTGPGGANTEAFF.

This clone was recorded only once. The rearrangement uses TRBV7-8 and TRBJ1-5; D may be TRBD1 (5 bases). CDR3 size: 15 residues. Trimming removed 5 bases from V and 4 bases from J, with 15 bases in between. The germline V gene encodes CDR1 SGHVS and CDR2 FQNEAQ. The CDR3 DNA reads as TGTGCCAGCAGCGATCCCTGGGGGAGGAATCAGCCCCAGCATTTT. This encodes CASSDPWGRNQPQHF.

This clone was recorded once. The chain has TRBV13 and TRBJ2-7; D call uncertain. The germline V gene encodes CDR1 PRHDT and CDR2 FYEKMQ (reference sequence). The CDR3 contains 14 residues. V was shortened by 0 bases and J by 2 bases, with 8 bases between the two germline ends. CDR3 in amino acids: CASSLGTLTYEQYF. The CDR3 nucleotides are TGTGCCAGCAGCTTAGGGACTCTTACCTACGAGCAGTACTTC.

This clone was seen a single time. The chain combines TRBV10-2 with TRBJ1-1; 9 bases are a match to TRBD1. This CDR3 comprises 14 residues. V was pared by 7 bases and J by 5 bases, with 8 bases of the junction left unmatched. Germline lookup yields CDR1 WSHSY and CDR2 SAAADI. The CDR3 nucleotides are TGCGCCAGCATTCCAACAGGGGGCAGTACTGAAGCTTTCTTT. Translating gives CASIPTGGSTEAFF.

V and J are TRBV7-2 and TRBJ2-1; 9 positions match TRBD2. The CDR3 has 13 residues. Germline V gives CDR1 SGHTA, CDR2 FQGNSA. The trim removed 7 bases at V and 7 bases at J, leaving 5 bases unmatched. The CDR3 loop reads CASTWTSANEQFF. In DNA, the CDR3 is TGTGCCAGCACTTGGACTAGCGCGAATGAGCAGTTCTTC.

This clone has only a few counts. The V call is TRBV15, the J call TRBJ1-1; no firm D call. Germline lookup yields CDR1 LNHNV and CDR2 YYDKDF (reference sequence). V gave up 3 bases and J gave up 6 bases, with 14 bases separating them. The CDR3 spans 14 residues. The CDR3 region is CATSRVTAAPEAFF. DNA for the CDR3: TGTGCCACCAGCAGGGTCACAGCGGCTCCTGAAGCTTTCTTT.

This rearrangement joins TRBV24-1 to TRBJ2-3; 7 nucleotides line up with TRBD2. CDR3 length: 20 amino acids. CDR1 KGHDR and CDR2 SFDVKD come from the germline V gene. V was clipped by 6 bases and J by 6 bases; unmatched bases: 26. The CDR3 sequence is CATSKSHTGEGDSDTDTQYF. For the CDR3, the DNA is TGTGCCACCAGTAAATCCCATACCGGGGAGGGTGACTCTGACACGGATACGCAGTATTTT.